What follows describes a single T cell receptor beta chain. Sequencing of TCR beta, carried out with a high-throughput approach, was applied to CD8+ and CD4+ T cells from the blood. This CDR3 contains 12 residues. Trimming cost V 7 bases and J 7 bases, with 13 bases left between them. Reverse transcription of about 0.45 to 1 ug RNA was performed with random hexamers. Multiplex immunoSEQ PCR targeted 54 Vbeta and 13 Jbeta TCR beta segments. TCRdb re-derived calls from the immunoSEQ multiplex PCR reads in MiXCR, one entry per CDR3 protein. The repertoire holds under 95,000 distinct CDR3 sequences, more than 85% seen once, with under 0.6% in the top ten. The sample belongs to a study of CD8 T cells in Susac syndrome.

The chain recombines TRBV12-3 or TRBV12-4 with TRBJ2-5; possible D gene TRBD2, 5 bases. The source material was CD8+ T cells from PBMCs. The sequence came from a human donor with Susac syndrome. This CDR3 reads CASTAPAGTQYF. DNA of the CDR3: TGTGCCAGCACCGCACCGGCGGGGACCCAGTACTTC.